These 27 T cell receptor beta chains were all obtained from the same sample, sequenced in a study of cytomegalovirus exposure and HLA in healthy donors. The PCR made use of 60 Vbeta and 13 Jbeta primers. The data were produced by immunoSEQ multiplex PCR, yet TCRdb's version contains in-frame clones alone and is incomplete. The sample yields roughly 130,000 clones, around three quarters seen once. Input material: PBMCs. The receptor set was obtained from a man in his forties in good health and CMV-seronegative.

The CDR3 spells CASSQQGSSYNEQFF. CDR3 in DNA: TGTGCCAGCAGCCAACAGGGGAGCTCCTACAATGAGCAGTTCTTC. This sequence joins TRBV14 and TRBJ2-1; possible D gene TRBD1, 6 bases. Trimming cost V 2 bases and J 0 bases, with 8 bases left between them. CDR3 size: 15 residues. Germline CDR1 reads SGHDN; CDR2 reads FVKESK.

V and J are TRBV27 and TRBJ1-5, with 8 bases that match TRBD1. CDR3 length: 14 residues. From germline, CDR1 is MNHEY and CDR2 SMNVEV (reference sequence). V dropped 4 bases and J dropped 7; count of bases not matched to a gene: 6. CDR3 sequence: CASSSSQGAQPQHF. CDR3 nucleotide sequence: TGTGCCAGCAGTTCTTCCCAGGGGGCGCAGCCCCAGCATTTT.

This clone appeared a single time. The chain has TRBV28 and TRBJ2-7; no firm D call. The CDR3 loop spans 13 amino acids. Germline lookup yields CDR1 MDHEN and CDR2 SYDVKM. V was clipped by 5 bases and J by 0 bases, with 8 bases between them. The CDR3 protein is CASSQASSYEQYF. In DNA form, the CDR3 reads TGTGCCAGCAGTCAGGCCAGCTCCTACGAGCAGTACTTC.

This clone was found a few times. V gene TRBV18 combines with J gene TRBJ2-1, with TRBD2 matching 14 bases. Germline CDR1 reads KGHSH; CDR2 reads LQKENI. V was clipped by 3 bases and J by 5 bases; unmatched bases: 0. The length of the CDR3 is 15 residues. The CDR3 region is CASSPTSGGDNEQFF. The CDR3 bases are TGTGCCAGCTCACCGACTAGCGGGGGGGACAATGAGCAGTTCTTC. Looking up the rest from reference TRBV18 and TRBJ2-1 gives the full variable domain: NAGVMQNPRHLVRRRGQEARLRCSPMKGHSHVYWYRQLPEEGLKFMVYLQKENIIDESGMPKERFSAEFPKEGPSILRIQQVVRGDSAAYFCASSPTSGGDNEQFFGPGTRLTVL.

The CDR3 DNA is TGCGCCAGCAGCCAAGATGGGCGGCGGGGGACCCAGTACTTC. Amino acid sequence: CASSQDGRRGTQYF. The V call is TRBV4-1, the J call TRBJ2-5, with a weak D call TRBD2 (6 bases). CDR1 is MGHRA, CDR2 YSYEKL, per germline. The germline V and J ends were trimmed by 0 bases and 7 bases, with 12 bases remaining between them. The CDR3 contains 14 residues.

The chain links TRBV2 to TRBJ1-4, with D perhaps matching TRBD1 (5 bases). Trimming cost V 3 bases and J 4 bases, with 12 bases left between them. The CDR3 loop spans 15 amino acids. The germline V gene encodes CDR1 SNHLY and CDR2 FYNNEI. CDR3: CASSDLGRGNEKLFF. CDR3 nucleotides: TGTGCCAGCAGTGACCTCGGGAGGGGTAATGAAAAACTGTTTTTT. The full variable domain, rest sourced from reference TRBV2 and TRBJ1-4, is EPEVTQTPSHQVTQMGQEVILRCVPISNHLYFYWYRQILGQKVEFLVSFYNNEISEKSEIFDDQFSVERPDGSNFTLKIRSTKLEDSAMYFCASSDLGRGNEKLFFGSGTQLSVL.

This clone was seen only a few times. The chain uses TRBV5-1 and TRBJ1-2; possibly TRBD1 for D (6 bases). This CDR3 has 16 amino acids. The ends were cut back, 0 bases at V and 2 bases at J, with 14 bases in the middle. Germline-derived CDR1 and CDR2 are SGHRS and YFSETQ. CDR3 sequence (DNA): TGCGCCAGCAGCTTGGGTGATTCACAGGGAAACTATGGCTACACCTTC. This codes for CASSLGDSQGNYGYTF.

The V call is TRBV7-9, the J call TRBJ1-1, with 9 bases fitting TRBD1. Trimming removed 3 bases from V and 10 bases from J; junction bases left unmatched: 12. CDR1 is SEHNR, CDR2 FQNEAQ, per germline (reference sequence). This CDR3 is 15 amino acids long. The CDR3 region is CASSLSGTGGFVAFF. CDR3 bases: TGTGCCAGCAGCTTGTCAGGAACAGGGGGCTTTGTAGCTTTCTTT.

The chain is built from TRBV15 and TRBJ2-1, with TRBD2 identical over 7 bases. Germline CDR1 and CDR2: LNHNV and YYDKDF (reference sequence). Trimming at V came to 0 bases and at J to 6 bases, leaving 5 bases not matched to a gene. This CDR3 contains 15 residues. CDR3 coding DNA: TGTGCCACCAGCAGAGATCCAGCGGGGAGCAATGAGCAGTTCTTC. This translates into CATSRDPAGSNEQFF.

This clone appeared a few times. V and J are TRBV5-4 and TRBJ2-2; 7 bases fit TRBD1. The CDR3 loop spans 16 amino acids. The V and J ends lost 3 bases and 1 base, in that order; junction bases with no gene match: 6. Per the germline V gene, CDR1 is SGHNT and CDR2 is YYREEE (reference sequence). As DNA, the CDR3 is TGTGCCAGCAGCTATAACAGGGGCCAGAACACCGGGGAGCTGTTTTTT. As protein: CASSYNRGQNTGELFF.

This rearrangement joins TRBV5-1 to TRBJ2-3, with 12 bases that match TRBD2. Per the germline V gene, CDR1 is SGHRS and CDR2 is YFSETQ. The CDR3 runs to 14 residues. V dropped 2 bases and J dropped 6; count of bases not matched to a gene: 1. CDR3 DNA sequence: TGCGCCAGCAGCTTAGGACTAGCGGGGGATACGCAGTATTTT. Amino acid sequence: CASSLGLAGDTQYF. Drawing the rest from reference TRBV5-1 and TRBJ2-3, the complete variable domain is KAGVTQTPRYLIKTRGQQVTLSCSPISGHRSVSWYQQTPGQGLQFLFEYFSETQRNKGNFPGRFSGRQFSNSRSEMNVSTLELGDSALYLCASSLGLAGDTQYFGPGTRLTVL.

V and J are TRBV27 and TRBJ2-7, with TRBD2 matching 9 bases. The V and J ends lost 3 bases and 4 bases, in that order; junction bases with no gene match: 7. The CDR3 is 15 amino acids. Germline V gene sequence: CDR1 MNHEY, CDR2 SMNVEV (reference sequence). The CDR3 loop reads CASSLASGGMYEQYF. DNA of the CDR3: TGTGCCAGCAGTTTGGCCAGCGGGGGGATGTACGAGCAGTACTTC.

The chain couples TRBV7-7 to TRBJ2-1; 8 bases are a match to TRBD2. In germline, CDR1 is SSHAT, CDR2 FNYEAQ (reference sequence). The ends lost 0 bases at V and 4 bases at J; junction bases unmatched: 2. The CDR3 contains 15 residues. CDR3 DNA sequence: TGTGCCAGCAGCTTAGCGGTAGCGGGGTACAATGAGCAGTTCTTC. Protein product: CASSLAVAGYNEQFF.

This clone was seen a handful of times. The chain recombines TRBV2 with TRBJ1-1; D remains ambiguous. This CDR3 region has 13 residues. V dropped 3 bases and J dropped 2 bases, with 7 bases sitting between them. CDR1 SNHLY and CDR2 FYNNEI come from the germline V gene. This chain's CDR3 is CASSDRENTEAFF. The CDR3 DNA reads as TGTGCCAGCAGTGATCGGGAAAACACTGAAGCTTTCTTT.

The chain couples TRBV2 to TRBJ1-1, with TRBD1 as a possible D gene (5 bases). Germline V gene lookup returns CDR1 SNHLY and CDR2 FYNNEI. This CDR3 has 13 amino acids. V lost 9 bases, J lost 7 bases, and 18 bases lay in between. The CDR3 spells CASERQTEGEAFF. The CDR3, as DNA: TGTGCCAGTGAGAGACAGACAGAAGGTGAAGCTTTCTTT.

The chain joins TRBV4-1 to TRBJ2-3; 7 bases fit TRBD2. CDR1 is MGHRA, CDR2 YSYEKL, per germline. Trimming at V came to 6 bases and at J to 2 bases, leaving 14 bases not matched to a gene. The CDR3 has 17 amino acids. CDR3 region: CASRPGPLAANTDTQYF. DNA for the CDR3: TGCGCCAGCAGACCCGGGCCCCTAGCGGCAAACACAGATACGCAGTATTTT.

V and J are TRBV2 and TRBJ2-5; a weak D match, TRBD1 (6 bases). V lost 5 bases and J lost 2, with 12 bases in between. Germline V gene lookup returns CDR1 SNHLY and CDR2 FYNNEI. CDR3 length equals 14 residues. The CDR3 reads CASSSFRGQETQYF. The CDR3 nucleotides read TGTGCCAGCAGTTCCTTCAGGGGACAAGAGACCCAGTACTTC. The variable domain in full, with the rest retrieved from reference TRBV2 and TRBJ2-5, is EPEVTQTPSHQVTQMGQEVILRCVPISNHLYFYWYRQILGQKVEFLVSFYNNEISEKSEIFDDQFSVERPDGSNFTLKIRSTKLEDSAMYFCASSSFRGQETQYFGPGTRLLVL.

The V call is TRBV10-1, the J call TRBJ2-2, with D hard to call. V lost 8 bases to trimming and J lost 0 bases, with 7 bases between them. CDR1 WNHNN and CDR2 SYGVQD come from the germline V gene (reference sequence). The CDR3 has 13 amino acids. As DNA, the CDR3 is TGCGCCAGCCAACACCCGAACACCGGGGAGCTGTTTTTT. Translating gives CASQHPNTGELFF.

The chain links TRBV28 to TRBJ1-2; 7 bases align to TRBD1. The CDR3 runs 14 residues. Trimming took 5 bases from V and 1 from J; bases not matched to a gene: 4. CDR1 is MDHEN and CDR2 is SYDVKM in the germline V gene. The CDR3 is CASSGTDNNYGYTF. The CDR3 nucleotides are TGTGCCAGCAGTGGGACAGATAATAACTATGGCTACACCTTC.

This clone occurred once. The rearrangement links TRBV4-1 to TRBJ2-1, with 12 bases lining up with TRBD2. This CDR3 is 16 amino acids long. Per germline, CDR1 MGHRA and CDR2 YSYEKL. Trimming took 2 bases from V and 4 from J; bases not matched to a gene: 3. CDR3 coding DNA: TGCGCCAGCAGCCAAACCACTAGCGGGGGGTACAATGAGCAGTTCTTC. This sequence encodes CASSQTTSGGYNEQFF.

The chain links TRBV28 to TRBJ2-7, with 10 bases fitting TRBD1. Germline values: CDR1 MDHEN, CDR2 SYDVKM. V shed 5 bases, J shed 0 bases, and the junction held 7 bases outside the gene matches. The CDR3 loop spans 16 amino acids. The CDR3 protein is CASSTPGQGNSYEQYF. CDR3 sequence (DNA): TGTGCCAGCAGTACACCGGGACAGGGGAACTCCTACGAGCAGTACTTC.

This clone was found a few times. CDR3 sequence: CASSQDLTGSNQPQHF. The CDR3 DNA reads TGTGCCAGCAGCCAAGATCTCACAGGAAGCAATCAGCCCCAGCATTTT. The chain recombines TRBV14 with TRBJ1-5, with D possibly being TRBD1 (5 bases). The CDR3 spans 16 residues. Trimming took off 0 bases at V and 1 base at J, with 10 bases between the two ends. Germline lookup yields CDR1 SGHDN and CDR2 FVKESK.

This chain connects TRBV27 to TRBJ1-6; D is ambiguous. The germline CDR1 and CDR2 sequences are MNHEY and SMNVEV (reference sequence). Trimming pared 0 bases from V and 0 bases from J, leaving 15 bases between. This CDR3 region has 19 residues. In DNA, the CDR3 is TGTGCCAGCAGTTTATCGAGGCAGACTACGAACTCCTATAATTCACCCCTCCACTTT. Its translation: CASSLSRQTTNSYNSPLHF.

The genes are TRBV21-1 and TRBJ2-7; TRBD1 reflects the table's D call only, with no check against the DNA. TRBV21-1 is given as a pseudogene. This CDR3 spans 13 amino acids. The CDR3 nucleotides read TGTGCCAGCAGTTACAGGGCTTACGGCGAGCAGTACTTC. Protein: CASSYRAYGEQYF.

This chain uses TRBV27 with TRBJ2-7, with a possible D match to TRBD1 (5 bases). V was clipped by 6 bases and J by 5 bases, with 17 bases between them. This CDR3 is built from 14 residues. Germline CDR1 MNHEY, CDR2 SMNVEV (reference sequence). The CDR3 loop reads CASSPKAGYNEQYF. Here the CDR3 DNA reads TGTGCCAGCAGCCCTAAAGCAGGGTACAACGAGCAGTACTTC.

The V gene is TRBV9, the J gene TRBJ2-1; TRBD2 aligns across 7 bases. The CDR3 totals 17 residues. Trimming took 4 bases from V and 4 from J; bases not matched to a gene: 14. Germline CDR1 is SGDLS and CDR2 is YYNGEE. As DNA, the CDR3 is TGTGCCAGCAGCAAGCGTAGGGAGGGCCAGGGTTACAATGAGCAGTTCTTC. This encodes CASSKRREGQGYNEQFF. Full variable domain (outside the CDR3, taken from reference TRBV9 and TRBJ2-1): DSGVTQTPKHLITATGQRVTLRCSPRSGDLSVYWYQQSLDQGLQFLIQYYNGEERAKGNILERFSAQQFPDLHSELNLSSLELGDSALYFCASSKRREGQGYNEQFFGPGTRLTVL.

A few counts support this clone. The chain carries TRBV7-2 and TRBJ2-7; TRBD2 matches at 12 bases. CDR3 length: 17 amino acids. Trimming cost V 1 base and J 0 bases; bases outside gene matches: 4. The germline V gene has CDR1 SGHTA and CDR2 FQGNSA. CDR3: CASSLGTSGIRSYEQYF. CDR3 sequence (DNA): TGTGCCAGCAGCTTAGGGACTAGCGGGATCCGCTCCTACGAGCAGTACTTC.